This T cell receptor (beta chain) was observed in a study of cytotoxic CD8 clonotypes in ibrutinib-treated CLL. Germline V gives CDR1 MNHEY, CDR2 SVGAGI. Trimming pared 6 bases from V and 6 bases from J, leaving 12 bases between. This CDR3 has 13 residues. Approximately 2.2 micrograms of genomic DNA came from cryopreserved PBMCs for TCR beta libraries. The protocol was immunoSEQ multiplex PCR, while the TCRdb copy is restricted to in-frame clones and leaves out a portion. The repertoire has about 49,000 clones, 60% to 80% of them found once; the top ten carry roughly 13%. This rearrangement joins TRBV6-5 to TRBJ1-5, with a tentative D call TRBD1 (5 bases). Sequencing used PBMCs, obtained after 12 months of ibrutinib treatment. The TCR originated in a human donor with chronic lymphocytic leukemia. The CDR3 loop reads CASRTGTTQPQHF. The DNA for the CDR3 is TGTGCCAGCAGAACCGGGACGACTCAGCCCCAGCATTTT.